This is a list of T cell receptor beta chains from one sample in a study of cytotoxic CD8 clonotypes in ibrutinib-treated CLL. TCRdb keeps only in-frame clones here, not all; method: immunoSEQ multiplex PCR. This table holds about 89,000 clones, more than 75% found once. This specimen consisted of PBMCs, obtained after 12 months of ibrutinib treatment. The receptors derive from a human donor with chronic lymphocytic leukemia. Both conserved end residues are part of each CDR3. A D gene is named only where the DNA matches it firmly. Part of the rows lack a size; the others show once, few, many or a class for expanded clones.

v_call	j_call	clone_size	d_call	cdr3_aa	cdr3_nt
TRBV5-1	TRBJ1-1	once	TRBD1	CASSLGTLDRGVEAFF	TGCGCCAGCAGCTTGGGTACTTTGGACAGGGGAGTTGAAGCTTTCTTT
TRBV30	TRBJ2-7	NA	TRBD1	CAWSGPTGPYEQYF	TGTGCCTGGAGTGGACCGACAGGGCCGTACGAGCAGTACTTC
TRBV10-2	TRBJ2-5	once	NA	CASSVEGGETQYF	TGCGCCAGCAGTGTAGAAGGGGGAGAGACCCAGTACTTC
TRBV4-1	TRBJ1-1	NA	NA	CASSQEAGLMNTEAFF	TGCGCCAGCAGCCAAGAGGCGGGACTGATGAACACTGAAGCTTTCTTT
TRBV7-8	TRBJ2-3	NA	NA	CASSVRDPAPRGDTQYF	TGTGCCAGCAGCGTCCGGGACCCAGCTCCCCGAGGAGATACGCAGTATTTT
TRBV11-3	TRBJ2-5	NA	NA	CASSEKGGETQYF	TGTGCCAGCAGTGAAAAGGGTGGGGAGACCCAGTACTTC
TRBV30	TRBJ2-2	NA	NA	CAWSWGGGRFTGELFF	TGTGCCTGGAGCTGGGGCGGGGGCCGGTTCACCGGGGAGCTGTTTTTT
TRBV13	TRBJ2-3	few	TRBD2	CASSSLTSGGMYF	TGTGCCAGCAGCTCCTTGACTAGCGGGGGGATGTATTTT
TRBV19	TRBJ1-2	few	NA	CASTLSAVSLGYTF	TGTGCCAGTACTCTGTCAGCGGTGTCCTTAGGCTACACCTTC
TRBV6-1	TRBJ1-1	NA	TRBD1	CASRQGNMNTEAFF	TGTGCCAGTAGACAGGGGAATATGAACACTGAAGCTTTCTTT
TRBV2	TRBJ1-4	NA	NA	CASGGESGEKLFF	TGTGCCAGCGGAGGAGAGTCAGGGGAAAAACTGTTTTTT
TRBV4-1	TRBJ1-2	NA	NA	CASSQANYGYTF	TGCGCCAGCAGCCAAGCTAACTATGGCTACACCTTC
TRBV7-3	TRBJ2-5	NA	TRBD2	CASSLIPAGGEETQYF	TGTGCCAGCAGCTTAATTCCAGCGGGGGGAGAAGAGACCCAGTACTTC
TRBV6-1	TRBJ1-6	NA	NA	CASRSYNSPLHF	TGTGCCAGCCGGAGCTATAATTCACCCCTCCACTTT
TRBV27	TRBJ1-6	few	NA	CASSLGGSPLHF	TGTGCCAGCAGTTTGGGGGGTTCACCCCTCCACTTT
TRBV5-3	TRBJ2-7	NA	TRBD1	CARSNGQGRYEQYF	TGTGCCAGAAGCAACGGACAGGGGCGGTACGAGCAGTACTTC
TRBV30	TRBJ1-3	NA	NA	CAWSTPDSGNTIYF	TGTGCCTGGAGCACCCCGGACTCTGGAAACACCATATATTTT
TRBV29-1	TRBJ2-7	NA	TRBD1	CSVGQVYYEQYF	TGCAGCGTCGGACAGGTCTATTACGAGCAGTACTTC
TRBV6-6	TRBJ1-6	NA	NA	CASSYLSNSPLHF	TGTGCCAGCAGTTATTTGTCGAATTCACCCCTCCACTTT
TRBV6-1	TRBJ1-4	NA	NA	CASSELVGLKLFF	TGTGCCAGCAGTGAACTGGTTGGGTTGAAACTGTTTTTT
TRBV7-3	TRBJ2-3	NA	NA	CASSPGGPTDTQYF	TGTGCCAGCAGCCCCGGGGGCCCCACAGATACGCAGTATTTT
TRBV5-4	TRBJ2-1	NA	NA	CASSSRDGRYNEQFF	TGTGCCAGCAGCTCCCGGGACGGACGTTACAATGAGCAGTTCTTC
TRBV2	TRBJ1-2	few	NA	CASALRLGYGYTF	TGTGCCAGCGCTTTAAGGCTAGGCTATGGCTACACCTTC
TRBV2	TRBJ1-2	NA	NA	CASTPEMGGDYGYTF	TGTGCCAGCACCCCGGAGATGGGGGGGGACTATGGCTACACCTTC
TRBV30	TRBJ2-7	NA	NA	CAWGLLSYEQYF	TGTGCCTGGGGGCTTCTCTCCTACGAGCAGTACTTC
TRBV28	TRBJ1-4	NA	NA	CATLVTGRFEKLFF	TGTGCCACCCTTGTCACAGGGAGGTTTGAAAAACTGTTTTTT
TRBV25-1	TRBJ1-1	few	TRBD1	CATSDGTGLTEAFF	TGTGCCACCAGTGACGGGACAGGGCTCACTGAAGCTTTCTTT
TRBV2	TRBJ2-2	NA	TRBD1	CASLRDRVTGELFF	TGTGCCAGTCTCCGGGACAGGGTAACCGGGGAGCTGTTTTTT
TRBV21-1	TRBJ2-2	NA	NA	CASINGGLNTGELFF	TGTGCCAGCATCAACGGGGGCCTGAACACCGGGGAGCTGTTTTTT
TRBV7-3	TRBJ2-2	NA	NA	CASRGQNTGELFF	TGTGCCAGCAGAGGGCAGAACACCGGGGAGCTGTTTTTT
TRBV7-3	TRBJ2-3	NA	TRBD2	CASSLTPGGSSTDTQYF	TGTGCCAGCAGCTTAACGCCGGGGGGGTCTAGCACAGATACGCAGTATTTT
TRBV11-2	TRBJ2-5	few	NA	CASSLSSFKTQYF	TGTGCCAGCAGCTTGTCTAGTTTTAAGACCCAGTACTTC
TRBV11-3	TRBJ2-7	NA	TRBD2	CASSLVDSGGYEQYF	TGTGCCAGCAGCTTAGTGGATAGCGGGGGGTACGAGCAGTACTTC
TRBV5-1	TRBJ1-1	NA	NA	CASSSGSGSDTEAFF	TGCGCCAGCAGCTCCGGCTCGGGGTCGGACACTGAAGCTTTCTTT
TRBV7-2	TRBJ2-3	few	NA	CATTLRAGAADTQYF	TGTGCCACTACGCTTAGGGCGGGGGCTGCAGATACGCAGTATTTT
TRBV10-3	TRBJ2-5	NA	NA	CAISGGGGLQETQYF	TGTGCCATCAGTGGAGGGGGGGGCCTCCAAGAGACCCAGTACTTC
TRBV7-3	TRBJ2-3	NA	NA	CASSLVDTQYF	TGTGCCAGCAGCTTGGTAGATACGCAGTATTTT
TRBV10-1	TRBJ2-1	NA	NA	CASSRGDNEQFF	TGCGCCAGCAGTAGAGGGGACAATGAGCAGTTCTTC
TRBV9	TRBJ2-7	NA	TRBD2	CASSPRTSSLVEQYF	TGTGCCAGCAGCCCACGGACTAGCAGTCTGGTCGAGCAGTACTTC
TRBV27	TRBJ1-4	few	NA	CASSPKVVGELFF	TGTGCCAGCAGTCCTAAGGTTGTAGGAGAACTGTTTTTT
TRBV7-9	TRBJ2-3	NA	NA	CASSLGQWSTDTQYF	TGTGCCAGCAGCTTAGGTCAGTGGAGCACAGATACGCAGTATTTT
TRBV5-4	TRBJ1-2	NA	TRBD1	CASNKRQGPLYGYTF	TGTGCCAGCAACAAAAGACAGGGACCTCTGTATGGCTACACCTTC
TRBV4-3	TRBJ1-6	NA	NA	CASSQDPGKGNSPLHF	TGCGCCAGCAGCCAAGATCCGGGGAAGGGCAATTCACCCCTCCACTTT
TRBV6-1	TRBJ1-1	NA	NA	CASRGGTVNTEAFF	TGTGCCAGCAGGGGGGGGACGGTGAACACTGAAGCTTTCTTT
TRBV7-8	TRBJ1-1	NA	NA	CASSFRDLGMNTEAFF	TGTGCCAGCAGCTTCCGGGACTTAGGTATGAACACTGAAGCTTTCTTT
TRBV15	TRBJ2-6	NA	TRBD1	CATSRTGVEANVLTF	TGTGCCACCAGCAGGACAGGGGTTGAGGCCAACGTCCTGACTTTC
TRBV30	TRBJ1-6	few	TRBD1	CAWSVLQGALSPLHF	TGTGCCTGGAGTGTACTCCAGGGGGCCTTATCACCCCTCCACTTT
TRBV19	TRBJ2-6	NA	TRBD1	CASSIGTGQAGANVLTF	TGTGCCAGTAGTATAGGGACAGGACAAGCTGGGGCCAACGTCCTGACTTTC
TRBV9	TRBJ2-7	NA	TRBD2	CASSAHGGGAYEQYF	TGTGCCAGCAGCGCCCACGGCGGGGGGGCCTACGAGCAGTACTTC